The sequence of this T cell receptor (beta chain) was determined in a study of OX40 agonist ivuxolimab in advanced cancers. Whole-study context: Patients treated during dose escalation were battling hepatocellular carcinoma, melanoma, renal cell or head and neck cancer.

Assay: immunoSEQ multiplex PCR; the TCRdb copy retains only in-frame clones and omits some. The sample lists tens of thousands of clones, 85% to 90% seen once, with 1.5% to 2% in the top ten. Germline V gene sequence: CDR1 SGHDN, CDR2 FVKESK. The V gene lost 1 base and the J gene lost 4 bases, with 7 bases spanning the gap. The CDR3 consists of 14 residues. V and J are TRBV14 and TRBJ2-2; D is unresolved. The input for sequencing was CD4+ or CD8+ T cells sorted from blood, taken in a trial of the OX40 agonist ivuxolimab. This receptor was identified in an adult with an advanced solid tumor such as melanoma, head and neck, liver or kidney cancer. The CDR3 loop reads CASSQVRATGELFF. DNA of the CDR3: TGTGCCAGCAGCCAAGTCCGGGCCACCGGGGAGCTGTTTTTT. The entire variable domain, with the rest obtained from reference TRBV14 and TRBJ2-2, is as follows: EAGVTQFPSHSVIEKGQTVTLRCDPISGHDNLYWYRRVMGKEIKFLLHFVKESKQDESGMPNNRFLAERTGGTYSTLKVQPAELEDSGVYFCASSQVRATGELFFGEGSRLTVL.